This T cell receptor beta chain originates from a study of blood T cell repertoires in COVID-19. Enrolled through a virtual design, the participants were between 18 and 89 years of age and came from approximately 25 US areas. The protocol was immunoSEQ multiplex PCR, while the TCRdb copy is restricted to in-frame clones and leaves out a portion. This table holds about 180,000 clones, 80% found once. Germline V CDR1 and CDR2: SGHTA, FQGNSA. The CDR3 loop spans 14 amino acids. The V gene lost 6 bases and the J gene lost 1 base, with 12 bases spanning the gap. The gene calls are TRBV7-2 and TRBJ1-1, with no clear D. The sample consisted of PBMCs or T cells enriched from blood (not recorded which). The origin of this receptor is a man in his sixties who had been exposed to COVID-19. CDR3 residues: CASSYGRENTEAFF. The CDR3 nucleotides read TGTGCCAGCAGTTACGGACGGGAGAACACTGAAGCTTTCTTT.